The 3 T cell receptor beta chains in this list originate from one sample, sequenced in a study of T cells in Graves' hyperthyroidism and ophthalmopathy. Researchers amplified the TCR beta CDR3 regions from RNA transcripts. During a first-round RT-PCR of the TCR CDR3, the HTBI primer set was used. TCRdb re-called the multiplex PCR reads with MiXCR, one entry per CDR3 protein. The sample holds almost 500,000 distinct CDR3 sequences, under 25% seen once. The sequencing sample was made of blood. The receptors shown here come from a woman between 65 and 79 years old with Graves' ophthalmopathy.

This clonotype was seen only a few times. The chain recombines TRBV12-3 or TRBV12-4 with TRBJ2-1; tentative D call: TRBD2 (6 bases). V gave up 1 base and J gave up 6 bases, with 10 bases separating them. The CDR3 runs to 14 residues. The CDR3 DNA reads TGTGCCAGCAGTTTAGTAGGGACTTTCAATGAGCAGTTCTTC. Translating gives CASSLVGTFNEQFF.

The chain carries TRBV6-1 and TRBJ2-1, with D perhaps TRBD2 (6 bases). V dropped 6 bases and J dropped 11 bases, with 14 bases sitting between them. The CDR3 contains 12 residues. Germline CDR1 MNHNS, CDR2 SASEGT. CDR3 coding DNA: TGTGCCAGCAGGTCGGAAACTAGCAAGCAGTTCTTC. Amino acids: CASRSETSKQFF.

This clonotype was detected only a few times. This chain joins TRBV6-1 and TRBJ2-3; tentative D call: TRBD1 (5 bases). V dropped 5 bases and J dropped 2 bases, with 8 bases sitting between them. This CDR3 region has 13 residues. Germline V gene lookup returns CDR1 MNHNS and CDR2 SASEGT. As DNA, the CDR3 is TGTGCCAGCAGTACAGGAAACACAGATACGCAGTATTTT. Protein: CASSTGNTDTQYF.